The 23 T cell receptor beta chains below come from one sample, sequenced in a study of blood T cell repertoires in COVID-19 (dated by TCRdb to the early 2020s). Preparation of the library involved the immunoSEQ multiplex PCR assay. Imported from immuneACCESS, the table was reduced by TCRdb to in-frame sequences with V and J called. These copies leave out some clones; in studies compared against another copy, an unresolved V gene accounts for under half, and the cause of the remainder is not known. The sample table lists about 140,000 clones, 80% to 85% of them with a count of one. More than 3.5% of the sample comes from the top ten. Sample: peripheral blood. The receptor set was obtained from a woman aged 60-70 years with acute or convalescent COVID-19.

The chain is built from TRBV24-1 and TRBJ1-3; D call uncertain. The germline V gene encodes CDR1 KGHDR and CDR2 SFDVKD. The CDR3 loop spans 14 amino acids. CDR3 protein: CAPRRQSSGNTIYF. The CDR3 DNA is TGTGCTCCCCGGAGGCAGAGCTCTGGAAACACCATATATTTT.

This chain connects TRBV10-2 to TRBJ1-3, with 7 bases identical to TRBD1. In germline, CDR1 is WSHSY, CDR2 SAAADI. The CDR3 extends over 14 amino acids. The trim removed 6 bases at V and 4 bases at J, leaving 6 bases unmatched. This chain's CDR3 is CASSGDRSGNTIYF. DNA of the CDR3: TGCGCCAGCAGCGGGGACAGATCGGGAAACACCATATATTTT.

The V and J genes are TRBV13 and TRBJ2-2; D is uncertain. The CDR3 runs 15 residues. Germline CDR1 and CDR2: PRHDT and FYEKMQ (reference sequence). The V and J ends lost 3 bases and 0 bases respectively, with 8 bases between them. Written as DNA, the CDR3 is TGTGCCAGCAGCTTTACCCCTACGAACACCGGGGAGCTGTTTTTT. This gives the protein CASSFTPTNTGELFF.

The chain is built from TRBV19 and TRBJ2-1, with TRBD2 matching 15 bases. Per germline, CDR1 LNHDA and CDR2 SQIVND (reference sequence). CDR3 length: 18 amino acids. V lost 5 bases, J lost 6 bases, and 11 bases stayed unmatched. CDR3 loop: CASSQQKLGLAGGNEQFF. DNA for the CDR3: TGTGCCAGTAGTCAACAGAAACTGGGACTAGCGGGAGGCAATGAGCAGTTCTTC.

The rearrangement links TRBV3-1 (or the pseudogene TRBV3-2) to TRBJ2-7; 7 nucleotides agree with TRBD2. The CDR3 runs to 14 residues. The V segment lost 1 base and the J segment 4 bases; nucleotides outside the gene matches: 4. Germline V gene data show CDR1 as LGHDT and CDR2 as YNNKEL (reference sequence). The CDR3 DNA is TGTGCCAGCAGCCAAGGGGGAGGGAGATACGAGCAGTACTTC. Its protein product is CASSQGGGRYEQYF.

This chain joins TRBV5-1 and TRBJ2-3, with D perhaps matching TRBD2 (6 bases). This CDR3 region has 13 residues. From germline, CDR1 is SGHRS and CDR2 YFSETQ. The V gene lost 10 bases and the J gene lost 8 bases, with 20 bases spanning the gap. As DNA, the CDR3 is TGCGCCGGGAGACTAGAATCCTCCGGTACGCAGTATTTT. It encodes CAGRLESSGTQYF.

This chain joins TRBV4-3 and TRBJ1-1; D unresolved. The germline V and J ends were trimmed by 0 bases and 0 bases, with 11 bases remaining between them. The CDR3 runs 16 residues. Per the germline V gene, CDR1 is LGHNA and CDR2 is YSLEER. CDR3 sequence (DNA): TGCGCCAGCAGCCAAGACTTGCTTCGGTTGAACACTGAAGCTTTCTTT. It yields the protein CASSQDLLRLNTEAFF.

This clone turned up a few times. J is TRBJ1-6 and V is TRBV10-3, with a possible D match to TRBD1 (6 bases). Trimming removed 9 bases at V and 5 bases at J, with 8 bases between. Per germline, CDR1 ENHRY and CDR2 SYGVKD. The length of the CDR3 is 12 residues. CDR3 coding DNA: TGTGCCATAAGACAGGATAATTCACCCCTCCACTTT. Its translation is CAIRQDNSPLHF.

The chain combines TRBV27 with TRBJ2-7, with TRBD1 as a possible D gene (6 bases). The CDR3 consists of 14 residues. Per germline, CDR1 MNHEY and CDR2 SMNVEV (reference sequence). V was pared by 2 bases and J by 3 bases, with 11 bases between. Here the CDR3 reads CASSLGQRIYEQYF. CDR3 coding DNA: TGTGCCAGCAGTTTAGGACAGAGGATCTACGAGCAGTACTTC.

This chain uses TRBV28 with TRBJ2-7; possibly TRBD2 for D (6 bases). The CDR3 is 14 residues long. V lost 8 bases, J lost 2 bases, and 16 bases lay in between. In germline, CDR1 is MDHEN, CDR2 SYDVKM. The CDR3 region is CASGGARGTYEQYF. CDR3 DNA: TGTGCCAGCGGAGGGGCTAGAGGTACCTACGAGCAGTACTTC. Filled out from reference TRBV28 and TRBJ2-7, the complete variable domain reads DVKVTQSSRYLVKRTGEKVFLECVQDMDHENMFWYRQDPGLGLRLIYFSYDVKMKEKGDIPEGYSVSREKKERFSLILESASTNQTSMYLCASGGARGTYEQYFGPGTRLTVT.

The chain couples TRBV5-1 to TRBJ1-6; 7 bases are a match to TRBD1. V gave up 4 bases and J gave up 7 bases; unmatched junction bases: 8. This CDR3 has 15 residues. CDR1 is SGHRS and CDR2 is YFSETQ in the germline V gene. Written as DNA, the CDR3 is TGCGCCAGCAGCAAGGGACAGATATTAAATTCACCCCTCCACTTT. Amino acids: CASSKGQILNSPLHF.

The chain employs TRBV7-6 and TRBJ1-1; no clear D gene. This CDR3 comprises 15 residues. Trimming took off 1 base at V and 0 bases at J, with 9 bases between the two ends. Per the germline V gene, CDR1 is SGHVS and CDR2 is FNYEAQ. CDR3 in amino acids: CASSLGQRLNTEAFF. DNA for the CDR3: TGTGCCAGCAGCTTAGGGCAGCGCTTGAACACTGAAGCTTTCTTT.

The genes are TRBV19 and TRBJ2-1; 7 nucleotides agree with TRBD1. The V and J ends lost 3 bases and 3 bases, in that order; junction bases with no gene match: 8. Germline V gives CDR1 LNHDA, CDR2 SQIVND (reference sequence). The CDR3 is 16 amino acids. The DNA of the CDR3 is TGTGCCAGTAGTATTTCTGGGACAGCAAGCTACAATGAGCAGTTCTTC. Its protein is CASSISGTASYNEQFF.

The chain links TRBV27 to TRBJ2-7; TRBD1 is a possible D gene (7 bases). V was clipped by 4 bases and J by 0 bases, with 13 bases between them. CDR1 and CDR2 (germline): MNHEY, SMNVEV (reference sequence). The CDR3 length is 15 residues. CDR3 sequence reads: CASSSGQDYSYEQYF. CDR3 nucleotide sequence: TGTGCCAGCAGTTCCGGACAGGACTACTCCTACGAGCAGTACTTC.

A few counts support this clone. The rearrangement uses TRBV30 and TRBJ1-5; 8 bases match TRBD1. Germline V gene sequence: CDR1 GTSNPN, CDR2 SVGIG (reference sequence). J gave up 13 bases and V 1 base, and 15 bases lay outside the gene matches. The CDR3 runs to 15 residues. The CDR3 region is CAWSDDRGRVSAQHF. In DNA form, the CDR3 reads TGTGCCTGGAGTGATGACAGGGGACGTGTGTCGGCTCAGCATTTT.

The chain links TRBV14 to TRBJ2-7; tentative D call: TRBD2 (5 bases). Germline loops: CDR1 SGHDN, CDR2 FVKESK. This CDR3 has 15 amino acids. Trimming took 5 bases from V and 3 from J, leaving 17 bases between them. The CDR3 DNA reads as TGTGCCAGCAGCAAGGGCAGCGGTTTTTTCTACGAGCAGTACTTC. Amino acids: CASSKGSGFFYEQYF.

This clone was recorded once. The chain is built from TRBV19 and TRBJ1-6, with a possible D match to TRBD1 (6 bases). The CDR3 sequence is 14 residues long. The V gene's germline CDR1 is LNHDA and CDR2 SQIVND (reference sequence). With 9 bases removed from V and 5 bases from J, the gap between germline ends came to 14 bases. The CDR3 DNA follows: TGTGCCAGCTCTCGGACAGCTAATAATTCACCCCTCCACTTT. This codes for CASSRTANNSPLHF.

The gene calls are TRBV19 and TRBJ2-7; TRBD1 matches at 8 bases. The V gene's germline CDR1 is LNHDA and CDR2 SQIVND (reference sequence). Trimming took 9 bases from V and 0 from J; bases not matched to a gene: 4. The length of the CDR3 is 13 residues. The CDR3 DNA sequence: TGTGCCAGCGGACAGGGCCTCTCCTACGAGCAGTACTTC. It translates to CASGQGLSYEQYF.

V and J are TRBV11-3 and TRBJ2-1; 8 bases are shared with TRBD2. CDR1 and CDR2 from the germline V gene are SGHNT and YENEEA. This CDR3 contains 15 residues. Trimming at V came to 3 bases and at J to 2 bases, leaving 3 bases not matched to a gene. This CDR3 is CASSFTSGPYNEQFF. CDR3 nucleotide sequence: TGTGCCAGCAGCTTTACTAGCGGACCCTACAATGAGCAGTTCTTC.

This rearrangement joins TRBV28 to TRBJ1-2; a possible D gene is TRBD1 (5 bases). There are 13 residues in the CDR3. Germline V gene data show CDR1 as MDHEN and CDR2 as SYDVKM. Trimming cost V 2 bases and J 5 bases, with 9 bases left between them. In DNA form, the CDR3 reads TGTGCCAGCAGTTTACCAGGGAAGTATGGCTACACCTTC. Translation: CASSLPGKYGYTF.

The rearrangement uses TRBV28 and TRBJ2-3, with a weak D call TRBD2 (5 bases). The germline V gene has CDR1 MDHEN and CDR2 SYDVKM. The CDR3 extends over 14 amino acids. V lost 3 bases and J 1 base, leaving 8 bases between the germline ends. The CDR3 spells CASSFGRGTDTQYF. The CDR3 DNA follows: TGTGCCAGCAGTTTTGGGCGGGGCACAGATACGCAGTATTTT.

V usage is TRBV28 and J usage is TRBJ2-7; 16 nucleotides line up with TRBD2. CDR1 is MDHEN, CDR2 SYDVKM, per germline. This CDR3 region has 22 residues. Losses at the gene ends were 3 bases for V and 2 bases for J; bases not matched to a gene: 19. The CDR3 is CASSLPSPGTSGRAGSPYEQYF. As DNA, the CDR3 is TGTGCCAGCAGTTTGCCCAGTCCCGGGACTAGCGGGAGGGCCGGTTCCCCCTACGAGCAGTACTTC.

This chain joins TRBV24-1 and TRBJ2-1; D is ambiguous. V lost 4 bases, J lost 0 bases, and 12 bases lay in between. The CDR3 extends over 16 amino acids. Per germline, CDR1 KGHDR and CDR2 SFDVKD. CDR3 sequence: CATSDSSVSSYNEQFF. The CDR3 DNA reads TGTGCCACCAGTGACAGCAGCGTTAGCTCCTACAATGAGCAGTTCTTC.